This TCR beta chain is from a study of blood T cell repertoires in COVID-19. Per germline, CDR1 MNHEY and CDR2 SMNVEV (reference sequence). The V end lost 3 bases, the J end lost 2 bases, and 13 bases lay between the germline ends. This CDR3 spans 15 amino acids. All enrollees were roughly 18 to 100 years old and from about two dozen US areas. Participants' own reports of clinical history determined their cohort assignment. TCRdb's copy holds only in-frame clones and misses some; the assay was immunoSEQ multiplex PCR. The table lists hundreds of thousands of clones, roughly 90% of them singletons. The sequencing sample was made of PBMCs or T cells enriched from blood (not recorded which). The TCR originated in a man aged 35 to 55 who had recovered from COVID-19. This chain links TRBV27 with TRBJ1-2, with D uncertain. The CDR3 is CASSLKATLNYGYTF. CDR3 in DNA: TGTGCCAGCAGTTTGAAGGCGACTCTGAACTATGGCTACACCTTC.